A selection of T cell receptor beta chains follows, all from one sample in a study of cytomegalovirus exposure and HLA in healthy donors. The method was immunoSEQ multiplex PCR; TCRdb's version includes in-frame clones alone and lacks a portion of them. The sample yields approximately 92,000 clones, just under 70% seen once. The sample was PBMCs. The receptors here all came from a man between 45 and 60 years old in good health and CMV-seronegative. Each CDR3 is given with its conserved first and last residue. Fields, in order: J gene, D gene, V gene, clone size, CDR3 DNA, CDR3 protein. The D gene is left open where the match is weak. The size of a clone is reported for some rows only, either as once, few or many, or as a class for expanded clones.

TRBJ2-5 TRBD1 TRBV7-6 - TGTGCCAGCAGCTGGAACAGGGGCAAAGAGACCCAGTACTTC CASSWNRGKETQYF
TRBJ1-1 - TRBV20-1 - TGCAGTGCAACAGGGAGCACTGAAGCTTTCTTT CSATGSTEAFF
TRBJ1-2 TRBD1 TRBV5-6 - TGTGCCAGCAGCTCGACAGGGTCCTATGGCTACACCTTC CASSSTGSYGYTF
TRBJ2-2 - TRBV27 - TGTGCCAGCAGTCCCCAGGGACAGAACACCGGGGAGCTGTTTTTT CASSPQGQNTGELFF
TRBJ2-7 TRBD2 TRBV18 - TGTGCCAGCTCACCAGCAAGCGGGGGTGAAGTCTACGAGCAGTACTTC CASSPASGGEVYEQYF
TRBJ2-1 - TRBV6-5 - TGTGCCAGCAGTTCCCCCCGGGGAGCCTACAATGAGCAGTTCTTC CASSSPRGAYNEQFF
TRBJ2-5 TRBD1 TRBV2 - TGTGCCAGCATTAGCCGGACAGGCCGATGGGAGACCCAGTACTTC CASISRTGRWETQYF
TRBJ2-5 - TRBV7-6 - TGTGCCAGCAGCTTAGATCTAGGCAAGACCCAGTACTTC CASSLDLGKTQYF
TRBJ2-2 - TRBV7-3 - TGTGCCAGCAGCTTAACGGGGACAAACACCGGGGAGCTGTTTTTT CASSLTGTNTGELFF
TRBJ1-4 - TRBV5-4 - TGTGCCAGCAGCTTGCCAGGTCTCAAGGAAAAACTGTTTTTT CASSLPGLKEKLFF
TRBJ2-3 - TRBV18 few TGTGCCAGCTCACCATCAAGCCCAGATACGCAGTATTTT CASSPSSPDTQYF
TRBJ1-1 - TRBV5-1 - TGCGCCAGAGTAGGAGGACCTGAAGCTTTCTTT CARVGGPEAFF
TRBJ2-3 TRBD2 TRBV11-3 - TGTGCCAGCAGCTCTGGACTAGCGGGAGGGCCGTATACGCAGTATTTT CASSSGLAGGPYTQYF
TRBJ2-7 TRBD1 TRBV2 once TGTGCCACCCGGGACAGGGGATACGAGCAGTACTTC CATRDRGYEQYF
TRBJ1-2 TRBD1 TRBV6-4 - TGTGCCAGCAGTAGGGACAGCGCCTCCTATGGCTACACCTTC CASSRDSASYGYTF
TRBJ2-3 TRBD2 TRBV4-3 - TGCGCCAGCAGCCAAGAAGCGGGAGAGGCGGATACGCAGTATTTT CASSQEAGEADTQYF